Listed here is a single T cell receptor beta chain. The V gene's germline CDR1 is LNHDA and CDR2 SQIVND (reference sequence). Losses at the gene ends were 6 bases for V and 4 bases for J; bases not matched to a gene: 11. The CDR3 runs 15 residues. This entry comes from a study of OX40 agonist ivuxolimab in advanced cancers. Produced via immunoSEQ multiplex PCR; TCRdb's table is partial and in-frame only. The repertoire has roughly 20,000 clones, about 83% of them found once; the top ten carry around 10%. This TCR came from an adult with an advanced solid tumor such as melanoma, head and neck, liver or kidney cancer. This specimen consisted of CD4+ or CD8+ T cells sorted from blood, obtained in a trial of the OX40 agonist ivuxolimab. The J gene is TRBJ1-2, the V gene TRBV19, with TRBD1 matching 7 bases. The CDR3 region has the DNA TGTGCCAGTAGGGGCCAGTTGCAGGGGGTCTATGGCTACACCTTC. Amino acid sequence: CASRGQLQGVYGYTF.